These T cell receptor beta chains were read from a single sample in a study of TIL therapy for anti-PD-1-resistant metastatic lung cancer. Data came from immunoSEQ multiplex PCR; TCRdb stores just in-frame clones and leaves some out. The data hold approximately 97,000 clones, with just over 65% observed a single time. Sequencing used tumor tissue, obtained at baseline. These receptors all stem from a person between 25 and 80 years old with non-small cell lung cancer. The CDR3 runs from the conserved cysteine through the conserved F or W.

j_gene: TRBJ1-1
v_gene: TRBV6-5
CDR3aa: CASSYQTGNTEAFF

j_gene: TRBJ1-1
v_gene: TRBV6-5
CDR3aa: CASSTGFVGTEAFF

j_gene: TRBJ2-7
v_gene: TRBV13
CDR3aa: CASSLVQGMAYEQYF

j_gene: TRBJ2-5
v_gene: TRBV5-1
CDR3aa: CASSFNRGQETQYF

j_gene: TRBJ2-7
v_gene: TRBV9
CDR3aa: CASSVQGKDYEQYF

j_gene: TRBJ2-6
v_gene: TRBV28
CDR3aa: CASTPWRVTTSGANVLTF

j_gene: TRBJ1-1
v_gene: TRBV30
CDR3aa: CAWSLRDRRTEAFF

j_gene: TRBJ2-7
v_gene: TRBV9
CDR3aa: CASSPDSYSYEQYF

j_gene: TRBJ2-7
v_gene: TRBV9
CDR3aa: CASSAGYEQYF

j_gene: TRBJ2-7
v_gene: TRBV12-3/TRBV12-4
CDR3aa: CASSLGRAYEQYF

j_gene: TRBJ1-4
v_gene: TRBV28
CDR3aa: CASSLRTGTGILIYHNEKLFF

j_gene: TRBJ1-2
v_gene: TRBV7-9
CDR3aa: CASSGEVNYGYTF

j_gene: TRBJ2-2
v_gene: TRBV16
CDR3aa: CASSSLAGATGELFF

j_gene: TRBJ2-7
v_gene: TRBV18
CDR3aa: CASSPPDAASYEQYF

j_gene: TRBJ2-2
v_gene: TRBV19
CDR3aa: CASKRPRDTNTGELFF

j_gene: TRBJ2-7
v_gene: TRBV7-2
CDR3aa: CASSLTGYEQYF

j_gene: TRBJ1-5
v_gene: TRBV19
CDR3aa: CASSTRQGINQPQHF

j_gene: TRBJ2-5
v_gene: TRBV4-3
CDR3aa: CASSQDLGWTQYF